The rows below give T cell receptor beta chains drawn from one sample of a study of human T cells and chemical hapten exposure. TCRdb analysed the RACE reads with MiXCR anew, one entry per CDR3 protein. This sample has about 120,000 distinct CDR3 sequences; approximately 13% occur once, and the top ten carry around 2.7%. The specimen comprised whole blood, sampled in connection with sensitization to the hapten diphenylcyclopropenone (DPC). Receptors were obtained from a woman aged 18-29 years with alopecia areata. Some clones in this sample may be carry-over from other donors' samples. The CDR3 runs from the conserved cysteine through the conserved F or W. The D gene is left open where the match is weak. Clone sizes are given selectively: once, few, many, or a class where the clone is expanded.

15,TRBJ2-3,NA,TRBV6-6,NA,CASSYGNRATDTQYF,TGTGCCAGCAGTTACGGAAACAGGGCAACAGATACGCAGTATTTT
16,TRBJ2-3,NA,TRBV28,TRBD1,CASSPPGQGWTDTQYF,TGTGCCAGCAGCCCGCCCGGACAGGGGTGGACAGATACGCAGTATTTT
13,TRBJ1-6,NA,TRBV28,NA,CAIVRDHNSPLHF,TGTGCCATCGTCCGGGATCATAATTCACCCCTCCACTTT
13,TRBJ2-7,NA,TRBV20-1,TRBD1,CSARGTGDYEQYF,TGCAGTGCTAGAGGGACAGGGGACTACGAGCAGTACTTC
13,TRBJ2-1,once,TRBV7-9,NA,CASSSGAYNEQFF,TGTGCCAGCAGCTCCGGGGCGTACAATGAGCAGTTCTTC
17,TRBJ2-3,few,TRBV29-1,TRBD2,CSVEDPRLAGTPRTQYF,TGCAGCGTTGAAGATCCGAGACTAGCGGGGACACCCAGGACGCAGTATTTT
14,TRBJ2-7,NA,TRBV12-3/TRBV12-4,TRBD2,CASSPSGVAYEQYF,TGTGCCAGCTCACCCAGCGGGGTGGCCTACGAGCAGTACTTC
15,TRBJ1-1,NA,TRBV6-2/TRBV6-3,NA,CASSYMGVMNTEAFF,TGTGCCAGCAGTTACATGGGGGTCATGAACACTGAAGCTTTCTTT
16,TRBJ2-1,NA,TRBV7-2,TRBD2,CASSSFRGGSYNEQFF,TGTGCCAGCAGCTCTTTCCGGGGGGGCTCCTACAATGAGCAGTTCTTC
13,TRBJ1-2,many,TRBV28,NA,CASFKLGDYGYTF,TGTGCCAGCTTCAAACTTGGGGACTATGGCTACACCTTC
13,TRBJ1-5,NA,TRBV19,NA,CAAAQGGNQPQHF,TGTGCCGCCGCCCAGGGTGGCAATCAGCCCCAGCATTTT
15,TRBJ2-3,few,TRBV5-1,NA,CASSLAGSRTDTQYF,TGCGCCAGCAGCTTGGCAGGCTCCCGCACAGATACGCAGTATTTT
14,TRBJ1-2,few,TRBV4-3,NA,CASSNIRGHYGYTF,TGCGCCAGCAGCAACATCAGGGGACACTATGGCTACACCTTC
11,TRBJ2-7,NA,TRBV28,TRBD2,CASREGFEQYF,TGTGCCAGCCGGGAGGGCTTCGAGCAGTACTTC
16,TRBJ1-5,many,TRBV12-3/TRBV12-4,NA,CASSLAGPALGQPQHF,TGTGCCAGCAGTTTGGCCGGGCCGGCTCTGGGTCAGCCCCAGCATTTT
13,TRBJ1-2,many,TRBV19,NA,CASRTDVIYGYTF,TGTGCCAGTCGGACAGACGTGATCTATGGCTACACCTTC
16,TRBJ2-1,few,TRBV27,TRBD1,CASNSRGRGSYNEQFF,TGTGCCAGCAACTCCAGGGGGCGAGGCTCCTACAATGAGCAGTTCTTC
14,TRBJ2-7,few,TRBV27,NA,CASTIRQATYEQYF,TGTGCCAGCACCATCAGACAGGCCACCTACGAGCAGTACTTC
14,TRBJ1-5,few,TRBV27,NA,CASSLARVGQPQHF,TGTGCCAGCAGTCTTGCCCGGGTGGGGCAGCCCCAGCATTTT
14,TRBJ2-7,few,TRBV28,NA,CASGSAGIAYEQYF,TGTGCCAGTGGGTCGGCCGGGATAGCCTACGAGCAGTACTTC
15,TRBJ2-7,many,TRBV4-1,NA,CASSQDRRWSSEQYF,TGCGCCAGCAGCCAAGATCGTCGGTGGAGTTCGGAGCAGTACTTC
15,TRBJ1-4,many,TRBV7-2,NA,CASSLLGRPNEKLFF,TGTGCCAGCAGCTTATTAGGGCGGCCAAATGAAAAACTGTTTTTT
12,TRBJ1-2,NA,TRBV5-1,NA,CASSLAGDGYTF,TGCGCCAGCAGCTTGGCGGGGGATGGCTACACCTTC
13,TRBJ2-1,NA,TRBV3-1,TRBD1,CASSQTGGIEQFF,TGTGCCAGCAGCCAGACAGGGGGCATTGAGCAGTTCTTC